A selection of T cell receptor beta chains follows, all from one sample in a study of CD8+CD57+ T cells in acquired aplastic anemia. Using its own MiXCR run on the reads, TCRdb lists one record per CDR3 protein. Of hundreds of thousands of distinct CDR3 sequences listed, about 56% are singletons. The sequenced sample was sorted CD4+, CD8+, or CD8+CD57+ T cells (not recorded which) from PBMCs. The receptors shown here come from a human donor with severe aplastic anemia or a healthy control (not recorded which). Each CDR3 is given with its conserved first and last residue. A D gene is named only where the DNA matches it firmly. Clone size is not always given. Where it is, it says once, few, many or a class for expanded clones.

clone size: few; V gene: TRBV2; J gene: TRBJ2-5; D gene: .; CDR3 protein: CASRGMTQETQYF; CDR3 DNA: TGTGCTAGCAGAGGAATGACTCAAGAGACCCAGTACTTC
clone size: once; V gene: TRBV9; J gene: TRBJ1-2; D gene: .; CDR3 protein: CASSDTPYGYTF; CDR3 DNA: TGTGCCAGCAGTGATACACCCTATGGCTACACCTTC
clone size: .; V gene: TRBV12-3/TRBV12-4; J gene: TRBJ1-6; D gene: TRBD1; CDR3 protein: CASTETGADSPLHF; CDR3 DNA: TGTGCCAGCACCGAGACAGGGGCTGATTCACCCCTCCACTTT
clone size: once; V gene: TRBV7-9; J gene: TRBJ2-7; D gene: .; CDR3 protein: CASSFDAYEQYF; CDR3 DNA: TGTGCCAGCAGCTTCGATGCATACGAGCAGTACTTC
clone size: .; V gene: TRBV19; J gene: TRBJ1-2; D gene: .; CDR3 protein: CGSSIRGGDYGYTF; CDR3 DNA: TGTGGCAGTAGTATTAGGGGGGGGGACTATGGCTACACCTTC
clone size: many; V gene: TRBV20-1; J gene: TRBJ2-1; D gene: TRBD1; CDR3 protein: CSAGGRRDRGRWQFF; CDR3 DNA: TGCAGTGCCGGGGGGCGGCGGGACAGGGGAAGATGGCAGTTCTTC
clone size: many; V gene: TRBV12-3/TRBV12-4; J gene: TRBJ2-7; D gene: .; CDR3 protein: CASSPRTPAYEQYF; CDR3 DNA: TGTGCCAGCAGTCCGAGGACGCCAGCCTACGAGCAGTACTTC
clone size: few; V gene: TRBV7-9; J gene: TRBJ2-3; D gene: .; CDR3 protein: CASSLRGGQTDTQYF; CDR3 DNA: TGTGCCAGCAGCTTAAGAGGGGGTCAGACAGATACGCAGTATTTT
clone size: .; V gene: TRBV15; J gene: TRBJ2-7; D gene: TRBD1; CDR3 protein: CATSRQQGPYEQYF; CDR3 DNA: TGTGCCACCAGCAGGCAACAGGGGCCCTACGAGCAGTACTTC
clone size: few; V gene: TRBV10-3; J gene: TRBJ1-2; D gene: .; CDR3 protein: CAISSEQSYGYTF; CDR3 DNA: TGTGCCATCAGTTCTGAGCAGAGCTATGGCTACACCTTC
clone size: once; V gene: TRBV9; J gene: TRBJ1-1; D gene: TRBD1; CDR3 protein: CASSPRGWTEAFF; CDR3 DNA: TGTGCCAGCAGCCCCAGGGGGTGGACTGAAGCTTTCTTT
clone size: .; V gene: TRBV10-1; J gene: TRBJ2-7; D gene: TRBD1; CDR3 protein: CASSERDPTGNGYEQYF; CDR3 DNA: TGCGCCAGCAGTGAAAGGGATCCGACAGGGAACGGCTACGAGCAGTACTTC